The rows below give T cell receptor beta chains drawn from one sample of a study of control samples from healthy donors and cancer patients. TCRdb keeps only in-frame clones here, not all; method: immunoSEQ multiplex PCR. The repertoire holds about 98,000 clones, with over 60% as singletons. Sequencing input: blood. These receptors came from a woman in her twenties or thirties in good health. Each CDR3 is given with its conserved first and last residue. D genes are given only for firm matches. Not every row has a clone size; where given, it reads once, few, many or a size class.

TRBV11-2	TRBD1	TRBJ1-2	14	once	CASSSGQGLNGYTF	TGTGCCAGCAGCTCGGGACAGGGGTTAAATGGCTACACCTTC
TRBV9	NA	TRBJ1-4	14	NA	CASSPGATNEKLFF	TGTGCCAGCTCCCCGGGCGCAACTAATGAAAAACTGTTTTTT
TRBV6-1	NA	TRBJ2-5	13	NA	CASSEALGYIQYF	TGTGCCAGCAGTGAAGCGCTGGGCTACATCCAGTACTTC
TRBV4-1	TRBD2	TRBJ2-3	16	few	CASSRSSSGASDTQYF	TGCGCCAGCAGCCGTAGTTCTAGCGGGGCCTCAGATACGCAGTATTTT
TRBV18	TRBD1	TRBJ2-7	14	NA	CASSPSTGSSEQYF	TGTGCCAGCTCACCATCGACAGGGTCTTCGGAGCAGTACTTC
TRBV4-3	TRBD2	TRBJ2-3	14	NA	CASSQQAGTDTQYF	TGCGCCAGCAGCCAGCAAGCGGGGACAGATACGCAGTATTTT
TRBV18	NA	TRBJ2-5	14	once	CASQQWGARETQYF	TGTGCCAGCCAACAATGGGGGGCGCGGGAGACCCAGTACTTC
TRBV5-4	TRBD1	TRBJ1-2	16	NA	CASSPTIRTGNYGYTF	TGTGCCAGCAGCCCGACAATTAGGACAGGGAACTATGGCTACACCTTC
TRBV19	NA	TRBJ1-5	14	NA	CASTIGGGGQPQHF	TGTGCCAGTACCATCGGTGGGGGTGGTCAGCCCCAGCATTTT
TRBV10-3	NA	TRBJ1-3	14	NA	CAISENRVGNTIYF	TGTGCCATCAGTGAAAACAGGGTTGGAAACACCATATATTTT
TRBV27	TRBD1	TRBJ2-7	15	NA	CASSFDGTGRYEQYF	TGTGCCAGCAGTTTCGACGGGACAGGGAGATACGAGCAGTACTTC
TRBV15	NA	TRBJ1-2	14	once	CATSRERLIHGYTF	TGTGCCACCAGCAGAGAACGACTGATACATGGCTACACCTTC
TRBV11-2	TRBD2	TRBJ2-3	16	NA	CASSQRAGLGTDTQYF	TGTGCCAGCAGCCAACGGGCCGGACTAGGCACAGATACGCAGTATTTT
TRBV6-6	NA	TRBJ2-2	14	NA	CASSYSRNTGELFF	TGTGCCAGCAGTTACTCGAGGAACACCGGGGAGCTGTTTTTT
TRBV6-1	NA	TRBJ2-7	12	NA	CASSESDYGQYF	TGTGCCAGCAGTGAGTCGGATTACGGGCAGTACTTC
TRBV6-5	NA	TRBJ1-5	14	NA	CATRPGTSNQPQHF	TGTGCCACCCGGCCAGGGACCAGCAATCAGCCCCAGCATTTT
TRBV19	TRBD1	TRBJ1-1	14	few	CASSWWTGGTEAFF	TGTGCCAGTAGTTGGTGGACAGGGGGTACTGAAGCTTTCTTT
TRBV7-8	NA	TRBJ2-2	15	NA	CASSFRDSNSGELFF	TGTGCCAGCAGCTTCCGTGATAGCAACTCCGGGGAGCTGTTTTTT
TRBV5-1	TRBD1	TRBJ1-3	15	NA	CASREDGTGGNTIYF	TGCGCCAGCAGGGAGGACGGGACAGGGGGAAACACCATATATTTT
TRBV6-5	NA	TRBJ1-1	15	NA	CASSYSRQVNTEAFF	TGTGCCAGCAGTTACTCGAGGCAGGTGAACACTGAAGCTTTCTTT
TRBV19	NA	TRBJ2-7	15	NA	CASSPRDAGPYEQYF	TGTGCCAGTAGTCCCCGGGACGCAGGTCCCTACGAGCAGTACTTC
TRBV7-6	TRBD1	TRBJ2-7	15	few	CASSSGTGAGYEQYF	TGTGCCAGCAGCTCTGGGACAGGGGCGGGGTACGAGCAGTACTTC
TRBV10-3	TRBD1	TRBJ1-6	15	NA	CATAPLGQVYSPLHF	TGTGCCACAGCCCCCCTGGGACAGGTCTATTCACCCCTCCACTTT
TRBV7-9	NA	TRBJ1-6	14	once	CASSLPRNNSPLHF	TGTGCCAGCAGCTTACCACGGAATAATTCACCCCTCCACTTT
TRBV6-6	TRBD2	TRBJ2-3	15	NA	CASLKLAGATDTQYF	TGTGCCAGCCTGAAACTAGCGGGGGCCACAGATACGCAGTATTTT
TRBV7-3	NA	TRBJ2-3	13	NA	CASSPPGGDLRYF	TGTGCCAGCAGCCCCCCGGGCGGGGACTTGCGGTATTTT
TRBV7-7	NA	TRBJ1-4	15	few	CASSPGYGPIEKLFF	TGTGCTAGCAGCCCCGGGTATGGGCCGATTGAAAAACTGTTTTTT
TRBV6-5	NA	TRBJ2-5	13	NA	CASRKTGMETQYF	TGTGCCAGCAGGAAAACAGGGATGGAGACCCAGTACTTC
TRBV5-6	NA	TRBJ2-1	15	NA	CASSQRTVGYNEQFF	TGTGCCAGCAGCCAAAGAACCGTGGGGTACAATGAGCAGTTCTTC
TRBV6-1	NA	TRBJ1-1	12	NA	CASSDHYTEAFF	TGTGCCAGCAGTGATCATTACACTGAAGCTTTCTTT
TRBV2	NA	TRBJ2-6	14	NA	CASSPTAGANVLTF	TGTGCCAGCAGCCCGACAGCTGGGGCCAACGTCCTGACTTTC
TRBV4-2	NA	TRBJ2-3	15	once	CASSQEGLLTDTQYF	TGTGCCAGCAGCCAAGAAGGACTACTGACAGATACGCAGTATTTT
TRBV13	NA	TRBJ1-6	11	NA	CASTMSSPLHF	TGTGCCAGCACCATGTCCTCACCCCTCCACTTT
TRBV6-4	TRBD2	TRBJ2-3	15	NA	CASSVSGGATDTQYF	TGTGCCAGCAGTGTAAGCGGGGGGGCAACAGATACGCAGTATTTT
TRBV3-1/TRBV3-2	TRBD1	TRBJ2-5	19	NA	CASSQEVPPQGKLQETQYF	TGTGCCAGCAGCCAAGAGGTTCCCCCACAGGGGAAACTGCAAGAGACCCAGTACTTC
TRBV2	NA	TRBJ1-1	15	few	CASSEGLLGNTEAFF	TGTGCCAGCAGTGAAGGGCTCCTGGGCAACACTGAAGCTTTCTTT
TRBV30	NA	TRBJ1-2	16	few	CAWSGGSRGLNYGYTF	TGTGCCTGGAGTGGAGGCAGCAGGGGACTAAACTATGGCTACACCTTC